The clone carrying this T cell receptor beta chain was recorded a few times. In the original analysis: Using reference gene primer amplification, nucleated cell counts were estimated. Profiling relied on immunoSEQ multiplex PCR, and the TCRdb table lists in-frame clones only, not all of them. That table is the source of V, J and clone size, and D and trimming were worked out from the DNA. Of some 160,000 clones listed, around 82% are singletons. The V and J ends lost 3 bases and 8 bases respectively, with 13 bases between them. The CDR3 spans 13 residues. Germline-derived CDR1 and CDR2 are MNHEY and SMNVEV (reference sequence). The data derive from a study of blood T cell repertoires in COVID-19. Study information: Italy, Spain and the United States were the sources of the convalescent and acute COVID-19 samples.

The V call is TRBV27, the J call TRBJ2-5, with a possible D match to TRBD1 (5 bases). The receptor was isolated from a man aged 60 to 69 with acute or convalescent COVID-19. The sequenced material came from peripheral blood. The chain's CDR3 is CASSFTGSGTQYF. DNA for the CDR3: TGTGCCAGCAGTTTTACAGGTTCGGGTACCCAGTACTTC.